Reported below is one T cell receptor (beta chain). The trim removed 3 bases at V and 9 bases at J, leaving 8 bases unmatched. This CDR3 comprises 15 residues. Germline CDR1 is MDHEN and CDR2 is SYDVKM. This sample was included in a study of blood T cell repertoires in COVID-19. Data came from immunoSEQ multiplex PCR; TCRdb stores just in-frame clones and leaves some out. The table has some 120,000 clones, around 88% seen once; the top ten hold over 5%. V usage is TRBV28 and J usage is TRBJ1-5; 10 bases line up with TRBD1. Sequencing was done on a sample of peripheral blood. This receptor was identified in a man aged 80 or over with active or convalescent COVID-19. CDR3 DNA sequence: TGTGCCAGCAGTTTTTCGGGACAGGGGAGAGGGCCCCAGCATTTT. Its translation is CASSFSGQGRGPQHF.